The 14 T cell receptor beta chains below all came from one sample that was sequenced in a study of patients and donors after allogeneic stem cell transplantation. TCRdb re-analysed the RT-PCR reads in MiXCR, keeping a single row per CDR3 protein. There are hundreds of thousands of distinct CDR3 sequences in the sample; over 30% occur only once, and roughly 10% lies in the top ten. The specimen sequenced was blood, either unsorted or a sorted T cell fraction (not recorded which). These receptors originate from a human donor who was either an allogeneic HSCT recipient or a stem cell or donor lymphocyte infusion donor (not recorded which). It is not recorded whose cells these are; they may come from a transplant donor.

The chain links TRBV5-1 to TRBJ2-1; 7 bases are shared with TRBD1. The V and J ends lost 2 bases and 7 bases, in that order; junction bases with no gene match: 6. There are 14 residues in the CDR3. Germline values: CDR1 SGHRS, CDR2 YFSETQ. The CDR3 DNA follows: TGCGCCAGCAGCTTCCAGACAGGGCCTAATGAGCAGTTCTTC. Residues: CASSFQTGPNEQFF.

The CDR3 DNA sequence: TGTGCCAGCAGTCGCCTCTCCGGGATTCGTTACAATGAGCAGTTCTTC. As protein: CASSRLSGIRYNEQFF. The chain recombines TRBV6-5 with TRBJ2-1, with D perhaps TRBD2 (5 bases). The CDR3 sequence is 16 residues long. The V end lost 5 bases, the J end lost 4 bases, and 18 bases lay between the germline ends. Germline lookup yields CDR1 MNHEY and CDR2 SVGAGI.

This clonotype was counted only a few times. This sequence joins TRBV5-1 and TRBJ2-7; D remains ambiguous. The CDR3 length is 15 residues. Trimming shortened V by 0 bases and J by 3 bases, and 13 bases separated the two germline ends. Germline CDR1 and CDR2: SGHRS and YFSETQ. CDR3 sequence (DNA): TGCGCCAGCAGCTTGGGGCAGCCTCTGAACTACGAGCAGTACTTC. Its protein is CASSLGQPLNYEQYF.

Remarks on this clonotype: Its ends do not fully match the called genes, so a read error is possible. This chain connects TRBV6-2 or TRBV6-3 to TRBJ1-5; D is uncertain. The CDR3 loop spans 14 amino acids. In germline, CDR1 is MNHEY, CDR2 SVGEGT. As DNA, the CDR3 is TGTGCCAGCAGCTCCCCCCCTGTGGTCGTAAACCAACTTTTT. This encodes CASSSPPVVVNQLF.

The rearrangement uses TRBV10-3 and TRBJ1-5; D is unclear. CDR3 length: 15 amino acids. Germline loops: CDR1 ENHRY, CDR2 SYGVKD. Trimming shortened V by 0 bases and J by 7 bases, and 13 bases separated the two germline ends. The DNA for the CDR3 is TGTGCCATCAGTGAGTCGCCAGACCTGAACCAGCCCCAGCATTTT. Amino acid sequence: CAISESPDLNQPQHF.

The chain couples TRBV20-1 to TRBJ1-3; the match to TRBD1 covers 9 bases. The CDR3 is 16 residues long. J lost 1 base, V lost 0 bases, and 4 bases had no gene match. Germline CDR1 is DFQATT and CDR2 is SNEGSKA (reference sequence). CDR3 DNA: TGCAGTGCTAGAGATTTGGACAGGGGTTCTGGAAACACCATATATTTT. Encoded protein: CSARDLDRGSGNTIYF.

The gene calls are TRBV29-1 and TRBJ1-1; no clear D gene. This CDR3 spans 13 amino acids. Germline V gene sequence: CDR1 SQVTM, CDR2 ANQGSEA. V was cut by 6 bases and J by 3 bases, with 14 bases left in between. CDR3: CSVRPAVDTEAFF. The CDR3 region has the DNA TGCAGCGTCCGGCCGGCGGTTGACACTGAAGCTTTCTTT.

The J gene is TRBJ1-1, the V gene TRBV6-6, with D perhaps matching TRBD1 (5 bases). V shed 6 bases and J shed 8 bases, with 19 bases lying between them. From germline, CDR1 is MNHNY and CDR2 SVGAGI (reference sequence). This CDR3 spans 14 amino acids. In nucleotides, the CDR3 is TGTGCCAGCAGGAACCCATTCAGGGTCGCCGAAGCTTTCTTT. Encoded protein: CASRNPFRVAEAFF.

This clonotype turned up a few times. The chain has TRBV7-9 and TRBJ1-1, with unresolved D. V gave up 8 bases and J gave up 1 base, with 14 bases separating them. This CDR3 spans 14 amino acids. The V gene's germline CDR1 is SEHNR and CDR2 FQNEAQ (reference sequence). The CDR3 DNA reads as TGTGCCAGCCCGGAGGCCGACGAGAACACTGAAGCTTTCTTT. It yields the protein CASPEADENTEAFF. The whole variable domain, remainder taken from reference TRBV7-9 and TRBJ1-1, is DTGVSQNPRHKITKRGQNVTFRCDPISEHNRLYWYRQTLGQGPEFLTYFQNEAQLEKSRLLSDRFSAERPKGSFSTLEIQRTEQGDSAMYLCASPEADENTEAFFGQGTRLTVV.

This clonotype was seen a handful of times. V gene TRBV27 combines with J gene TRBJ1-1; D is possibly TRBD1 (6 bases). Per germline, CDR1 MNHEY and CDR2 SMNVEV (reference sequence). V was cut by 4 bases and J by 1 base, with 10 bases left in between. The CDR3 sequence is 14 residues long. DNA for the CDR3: TGTGCCAGCAGTTACGGGACAACGAACACTGAAGCTTTCTTT. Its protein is CASSYGTTNTEAFF.

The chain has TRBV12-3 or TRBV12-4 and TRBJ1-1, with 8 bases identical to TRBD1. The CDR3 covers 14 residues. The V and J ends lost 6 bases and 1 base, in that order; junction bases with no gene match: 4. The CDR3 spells CASRDGQGNTEAFF. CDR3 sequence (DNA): TGTGCCAGCAGAGACGGACAGGGGAACACTGAAGCTTTCTTT.

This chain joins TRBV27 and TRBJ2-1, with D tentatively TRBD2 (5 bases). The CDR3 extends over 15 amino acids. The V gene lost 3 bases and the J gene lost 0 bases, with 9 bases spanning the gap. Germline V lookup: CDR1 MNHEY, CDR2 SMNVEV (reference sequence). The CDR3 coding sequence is TGTGCCAGCAGTTTTCCCCGGGGCTCCTACAATGAGCAGTTCTTC. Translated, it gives CASSFPRGSYNEQFF.

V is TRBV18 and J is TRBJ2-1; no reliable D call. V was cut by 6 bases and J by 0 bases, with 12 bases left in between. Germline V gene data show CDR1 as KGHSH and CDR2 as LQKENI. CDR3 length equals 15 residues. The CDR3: CASSPQRSSYNEQFF. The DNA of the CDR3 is TGTGCCAGCTCGCCCCAGAGGAGCTCCTACAATGAGCAGTTCTTC.

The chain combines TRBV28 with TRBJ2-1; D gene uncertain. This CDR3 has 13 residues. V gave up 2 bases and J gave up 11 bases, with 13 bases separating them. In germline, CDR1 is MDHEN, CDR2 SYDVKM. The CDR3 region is CASSLVSRAKQFF. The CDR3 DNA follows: TGTGCCAGCAGTTTAGTCTCCCGGGCCAAGCAGTTCTTC.